This T cell receptor beta chain was documented in a study of T-cell reconstitution after alpha-beta-depleted transplantation in children. Preparation of the TCRbeta library used unique molecular identifiers. TCRdb used MiXCR to reprocess the PCR reads, holding one entry per CDR3 protein. The sample consists of under 850,000 distinct CDR3 sequences, around 13% of them appearing once. CDR1 MNHNS and CDR2 SASEGT come from the germline V gene. The V end lost 6 bases, the J end lost 5 bases, and 17 bases lay between the germline ends. The CDR3 extends over 16 amino acids. Worth noting for this clonotype: Its target is unknown.

Study results and limitations: It was surviving recipient T cells and thymic progenitors that gave some patients high TCRbeta diversity at day 60. At around two months after transplant, the alpha-beta T cells were reportedly derived from several hundred expanded clones that came from non-depleted graft cells. Hyperexpanded clones declined; after one year, newly produced T cells mostly supplied diversity.

The input for sequencing was PBMCs, taken before TCRalphabeta/CD19-depleted stem cell transplant. The chain recombines TRBV6-1 with TRBJ1-6; D may be TRBD1 (5 bases). The origin of this receptor is a girl aged 2-15 years with congenital amegakaryocytic thrombocytopenia, due to receive a stem cell transplant. The chain's CDR3 is CASSRTPGPNNSPLHF. The CDR3 DNA sequence: TGTGCCAGCAGCCGTACTCCGGGGCCTAATAATTCACCCCTCCACTTT.